These 16 T cell receptor beta chains were all obtained from the same sample, sequenced in a study of cytomegalovirus exposure and HLA in healthy donors. In the PCR, 60 Vbeta and 13 Jbeta primers were used. Repertoires were generated with immunoSEQ multiplex PCR, while TCRdb's copy carries only in-frame clones and drops some. The table shows around 260,000 clones, with 75% to 90% occurring only once. Sequencing input: PBMCs. These receptors were taken from a girl aged 2 to 10 in good health and CMV-seronegative.

The V and J genes are TRBV7-9 and TRBJ1-1; a possible D gene is TRBD1 (5 bases). The CDR3 contains 15 residues. Trimming shortened V by 1 base and J by 1 base, and 10 bases separated the two germline ends. CDR1 and CDR2 (germline): SEHNR, FQNEAQ (reference sequence). CDR3 in amino acids: CASSLGGGGNTEAFF. Here the CDR3 DNA reads TGTGCCAGCAGCTTAGGTGGCGGGGGGAACACTGAAGCTTTCTTT.

The gene calls are TRBV19 and TRBJ1-1; D is perhaps TRBD1 (6 bases). V was clipped by 2 bases and J by 5 bases, with 15 bases between them. This CDR3 region has 15 residues. Germline lookup yields CDR1 LNHDA and CDR2 SQIVND (reference sequence). The CDR3: CASSISVAGETEAFF. In nucleotides, the CDR3 is TGTGCCAGTAGTATATCAGTAGCAGGGGAAACTGAAGCTTTCTTT.

The chain carries TRBV5-1 and TRBJ1-5, with D maybe TRBD1 (6 bases). The CDR3 sequence is 15 residues long. Germline CDR1 is SGHRS and CDR2 is YFSETQ. V was cut by 0 bases and J by 3 bases, with 10 bases left in between. Here the CDR3 reads CASSLEGDNNQPQHF. DNA for the CDR3: TGCGCCAGCAGCTTGGAAGGGGACAACAATCAGCCCCAGCATTTT.

V gene TRBV9 combines with J gene TRBJ1-3; tentatively, D is TRBD1 (5 bases). With 4 bases removed from V and 0 bases from J, the gap between germline ends came to 17 bases. The germline CDR1 and CDR2 sequences are SGDLS and YYNGEE. The CDR3 runs to 17 residues. CDR3 loop: CASSSLSWDYSGNTIYF. CDR3 sequence (DNA): TGTGCCAGCAGCTCATTATCGTGGGACTACTCTGGAAACACCATATATTTT.

The chain recombines TRBV6-1 with TRBJ2-1; 9 nucleotides match TRBD1. There are 15 residues in the CDR3. Germline V gene lookup returns CDR1 MNHNS and CDR2 SASEGT. V was pared by 4 bases and J by 7 bases, with 8 bases of the junction left unmatched. The chain's CDR3 is CASSGPGQGRNEQFF. The CDR3 DNA sequence: TGTGCCAGCAGTGGACCGGGACAGGGAAGGAATGAGCAGTTCTTC.

This clone has only a few counts. The rearrangement uses TRBV5-1 and TRBJ2-3; 8 nucleotides match TRBD2. Germline assignment: CDR1 SGHRS and CDR2 YFSETQ. Germline trimming cut 2 bases from V and 2 bases from J; bases unmatched to any gene: 10. This CDR3 contains 17 residues. The CDR3, as DNA: TGCGCCAGCAGCTTAAGCGGGAGAACCACCCTCACAGATACGCAGTATTTT. This sequence encodes CASSLSGRTTLTDTQYF.

V usage is TRBV7-3 and J usage is TRBJ2-3, with D possibly TRBD1 on 5 matching bases. Germline assignment: CDR1 SGHTA and CDR2 FQGTGA. The V and J ends lost 2 bases and 2 bases respectively, with 17 bases between them. This CDR3 is built from 17 residues. The CDR3 is CASSLGTGRTDTDTQYF. In DNA form, the CDR3 reads TGTGCCAGCAGCTTAGGCACAGGACGCACGGACACAGATACGCAGTATTTT.

This clone was observed once. The gene calls are TRBV10-3 and TRBJ2-3; tentatively, D is TRBD2 (7 bases). CDR3 size: 18 residues. Per germline, CDR1 ENHRY and CDR2 SYGVKD. Trimming took off 2 bases at V and 0 bases at J, with 18 bases between the two ends. For the CDR3, the DNA is TGTGCCATCAGTGAGCCCGGGGGGCAGACGCGAAGCACAGATACGCAGTATTTT. It translates to CAISEPGGQTRSTDTQYF.

This clone was detected only once. The rearrangement uses TRBV25-1 and TRBJ2-7; 8 bases map to TRBD1. The CDR3 has 15 amino acids. CDR1 and CDR2 (germline): MGHDK, SYGVNS. The ends lost 5 bases at V and 5 bases at J; junction bases unmatched: 11. The CDR3 sequence: CASSPRTGRKDEQYF. Here the CDR3 DNA reads TGTGCCAGCAGTCCCCGGACAGGGAGAAAGGACGAGCAGTACTTC.

In regard to this clone: The sample has other DNA sequences that encode this CDR3 too. This chain uses TRBV7-9 with TRBJ2-7; perhaps TRBD1 as D (6 bases). There are 14 residues in the CDR3. Germline V gene data show CDR1 as SEHNR and CDR2 as FQNEAQ (reference sequence). Between the trimmed V and J ends, which lost 1 base and 2 bases, there was a span of 9 bases. The CDR3 protein is CASSLGQGTYEQYF. The CDR3 nucleotides read TGTGCCAGCAGCTTAGGCCAGGGGACCTACGAGCAGTACTTC.

A note on this clone: Other DNA variants within this sample encode the same CDR3. The chain is built from TRBV6-1 and TRBJ1-1, with 7 bases matching TRBD1. Germline V gene data show CDR1 as MNHNS and CDR2 as SASEGT. There are 15 residues in the CDR3. With 3 bases clipped from V and 1 base from J, the junction kept 5 bases outside the gene matches. In DNA, the CDR3 is TGTGCCAGCAGTGATAGGACAGGTGGGAACACTGAAGCTTTCTTT. It yields the protein CASSDRTGGNTEAFF.

The J gene is TRBJ2-2, the V gene TRBV19; D unclear. From germline, CDR1 is LNHDA and CDR2 SQIVND (reference sequence). With 9 bases removed from V and 0 bases from J, the gap between germline ends came to 11 bases. This CDR3 is built from 14 residues. As DNA, the CDR3 is TGTGCCAGCCTAAATATCGCGAACACCGGGGAGCTGTTTTTT. Translating gives CASLNIANTGELFF. Using reference TRBV19 and TRBJ2-2 for the parts outside the CDR3, the full variable domain is DGGITQSPKYLFRKEGQNVTLSCEQNLNHDAMYWYRQDPGQGLRLIYYSQIVNDFQKGDIAEGYSVSREKKESFPLTVTSAQKNPTAFYLCASLNIANTGELFFGEGSRLTVL.

This chain joins TRBV6-5 and TRBJ2-7; D unresolved. V lost 5 bases and J 4 bases, leaving 15 bases between the germline ends. The germline V gene encodes CDR1 MNHEY and CDR2 SVGAGI. The CDR3 covers 14 residues. Here the CDR3 DNA reads TGTGCCAGCAGTCCCCTCGGCAGCGTTTACGAGCAGTACTTC. The encoded protein is CASSPLGSVYEQYF.

V is TRBV2 and J is TRBJ1-1; 9 bases match TRBD1. The CDR3 loop spans 16 amino acids. In germline, CDR1 is SNHLY, CDR2 FYNNEI. Trimming at V came to 6 bases and at J to 1 base, leaving 9 bases not matched to a gene. Here the CDR3 DNA reads TGTGCCAGCAGCAGAACTCGGACAGGGGCGAACACTGAAGCTTTCTTT. Amino acid sequence: CASSRTRTGANTEAFF.

The chain employs TRBV19 and TRBJ2-6; a weak D match, TRBD2 (7 bases). V lost 4 bases and J 3 bases, leaving 19 bases between the germline ends. Germline CDR1 LNHDA, CDR2 SQIVND (reference sequence). The CDR3 length is 18 residues. CDR3 sequence: CASSREGVGLVGANVLTF. CDR3 sequence (DNA): TGTGCCAGTAGTAGGGAGGGGGTAGGGTTGGTTGGGGCCAACGTCCTGACTTTC.

This clone was observed a handful of times. The chain joins TRBV7-9 to TRBJ1-2; possibly TRBD1 for D (5 bases). Trimming shortened V by 5 bases and J by 8 bases, and 21 bases separated the two germline ends. This CDR3 region has 15 residues. The germline V gene encodes CDR1 SEHNR and CDR2 FQNEAQ (reference sequence). The CDR3 here is CASSPLAETERGYTF. CDR3 nucleotide sequence: TGTGCCAGCAGCCCCTTGGCCGAGACAGAGAGGGGCTACACCTTC.